These 30 T cell receptor beta chains originate from one sample sequenced in a study of T cell responses to AZD1222 COVID-19 vaccine. Here immunoSEQ multiplex PCR was the method, and the copy in TCRdb shows in-frame clones only, minus some. This sample yields about 120,000 clones, of which about 92% are seen a single time; about 5% belongs to the top ten. The sample was peripheral blood, taken 28 days after the second AZD1222 dose. These receptors all come from an adult who received the AZD1222 COVID-19 vaccine.

The J gene is TRBJ1-6, the V gene TRBV6-2 or TRBV6-3; 7 bases agree with TRBD1. The CDR3 covers 15 residues. Germline-derived CDR1 and CDR2 are MNHEY and SVGEGT. The J segment lost 6 bases and the V segment lost 6 bases, leaving 8 bases of the junction unmatched. In DNA form, the CDR3 reads TGTGCCAGCAGCACTAGGGGGCTCCGTAATTCACCCCTCCACTTT. Translated, it gives CASSTRGLRNSPLHF.

The V call is TRBV19, the J call TRBJ1-1; D remains ambiguous. Trimming stripped 2 bases from V and 1 base from J, with 5 bases between. Germline CDR1 LNHDA, CDR2 SQIVND (reference sequence). The CDR3 is 13 amino acids. In nucleotides, the CDR3 is TGTGCCAGTAGTATATTGGAGAACACTGAAGCTTTCTTT. This codes for CASSILENTEAFF.

The chain links TRBV9 to TRBJ1-6; no definite D call. CDR1 and CDR2 (germline): SGDLS, YYNGEE. CDR3 length: 14 residues. V lost 4 bases, J lost 8 bases, and 13 bases lay in between. The CDR3 nucleotides are TGTGCCAGCAGCCGAAAGGGTGTGGATTCACCCCTCCACTTT. It encodes CASSRKGVDSPLHF.

The V gene is TRBV18, the J gene TRBJ2-3; D may be TRBD2 (6 bases). The germline V gene has CDR1 KGHSH and CDR2 LQKENI. The CDR3 consists of 16 residues. With 3 bases removed from V and 1 base from J, the gap between germline ends came to 14 bases. CDR3 DNA: TGTGCCAGCTCACCGGGTCTCGGGGGAGGCACAGATACGCAGTATTTT. Amino acids: CASSPGLGGGTDTQYF.

In this sample, this clone turned up a few times. The chain carries TRBV5-6 and TRBJ1-5; tentative D call: TRBD1 (5 bases). The CDR3 sequence is 15 residues long. V was trimmed by 2 bases and J by 3 bases, leaving 12 bases between them. CDR1 is SGHDT and CDR2 is YYEEEE in the germline V gene. CDR3 coding DNA: TGTGCCAGCAGCTTTCAAGGGGCGTTCAATCAGCCCCAGCATTTT. Its translation is CASSFQGAFNQPQHF.

The V gene is TRBV12-3 or TRBV12-4, the J gene TRBJ2-3, with 7 bases matching TRBD2. Trimming removed 3 bases from V and 3 bases from J; junction bases left unmatched: 0. This CDR3 contains 13 residues. In DNA form, the CDR3 reads TGTGCCAGCAGTTTCGGGGGGACAGATACGCAGTATTTT. As protein: CASSFGGTDTQYF.

V is TRBV5-1 and J is TRBJ1-2, with D unclear. Germline V CDR1 and CDR2: SGHRS, YFSETQ. The length of the CDR3 is 14 residues. The V and J ends lost 0 bases and 5 bases respectively, with 11 bases between them. CDR3 sequence: CASSLASGDYGYTF. The DNA of the CDR3 is TGCGCCAGCAGCTTGGCCTCAGGAGATTATGGCTACACCTTC.

The rearrangement links TRBV19 to TRBJ2-5; 10 positions agree with TRBD2. Germline V gives CDR1 LNHDA, CDR2 SQIVND (reference sequence). After removal of 7 bases from V and 2 bases from J, the junction contained 7 bases not matched to a gene. This CDR3 has 15 amino acids. This CDR3 reads CASTLTSGNQETQYF. The CDR3 DNA reads TGTGCCAGTACCCTTACTAGCGGGAATCAAGAGACCCAGTACTTC.

The chain links TRBV7-9 to TRBJ2-7; 7 bases align to TRBD1. With V trimmed by 1 base and J by 3 bases, 6 bases remained unmatched. CDR1 SEHNR and CDR2 FQNEAQ come from the germline V gene (reference sequence). The CDR3 is made up of 15 amino acids. The CDR3 nucleotides are TGTGCCAGCAGCTTAGGAGGGGACAGTCTCTACGAGCAGTACTTC. Protein: CASSLGGDSLYEQYF.

J is TRBJ2-4 and V is TRBV6-1; no reliable D call. Germline values: CDR1 MNHNS, CDR2 SASEGT. The V and J ends lost 2 bases and 0 bases respectively, with 14 bases between them. The CDR3 has 17 residues. CDR3 bases: TGTGCCAGCAGTGAAATGATTGGGTCCTTAGCCAAAAACATTCAGTACTTC. Protein product: CASSEMIGSLAKNIQYF.

In regard to this clone: Other DNA sequences in the sample encode the same CDR3. This chain uses TRBV7-9 with TRBJ1-1; D is unresolved. The V gene's germline CDR1 is SEHNR and CDR2 FQNEAQ (reference sequence). V lost 5 bases and J 1 base, leaving 11 bases between the germline ends. This CDR3 comprises 14 residues. CDR3 bases: TGTGCCAGCAGCCCCGGACCCTCGAACACTGAAGCTTTCTTT. Protein product: CASSPGPSNTEAFF.

The CDR3 sequence: CASSTKPGNQPQHF. The CDR3 coding sequence is TGTGCCAGTAGTACGAAACCAGGTAATCAGCCCCAGCATTTT. The chain has TRBV19 and TRBJ1-5, with D unclear. Trimming removed 4 bases from V and 4 bases from J, with 11 bases in between. Germline CDR1 reads LNHDA; CDR2 reads SQIVND (reference sequence). The CDR3 is 14 residues long.

This chain uses TRBV19 with TRBJ2-7; the match to TRBD2 covers 8 bases. Germline-derived CDR1 and CDR2 are LNHDA and SQIVND (reference sequence). The CDR3 length is 15 residues. J lost 2 bases, V lost 3 bases, and 6 bases had no gene match. The CDR3 region is CASSILAGGAYEQYF. In DNA, the CDR3 is TGTGCCAGTAGTATTCTCGCGGGAGGAGCCTACGAGCAGTACTTC. Supplemented by reference TRBV19 and TRBJ2-7, the full variable domain reads DGGITQSPKYLFRKEGQNVTLSCEQNLNHDAMYWYRQDPGQGLRLIYYSQIVNDFQKGDIAEGYSVSREKKESFPLTVTSAQKNPTAFYLCASSILAGGAYEQYFGPGTRLTVT.

The V and J genes are TRBV19 and TRBJ1-1; TRBD1 might be the D (5 bases). V lost 2 bases and J lost 1, with 8 bases in between. This CDR3 has 14 residues. From germline, CDR1 is LNHDA and CDR2 SQIVND (reference sequence). This CDR3 reads CASSIQGTNTEAFF. Here the CDR3 DNA reads TGTGCCAGTAGTATACAGGGAACGAACACTGAAGCTTTCTTT.

The chain couples TRBV11-2 to TRBJ2-1; D gene unclear. This CDR3 comprises 15 residues. The ends were cut back, 1 base at V and 2 bases at J, with 9 bases in the middle. Germline CDR1 reads SGHAT; CDR2 reads FQNNGV. The CDR3 DNA reads TGTGCCAGCAGCTTAGCCGGATCCACCTACAATGAGCAGTTCTTC. This codes for CASSLAGSTYNEQFF.

The chain has TRBV20-1 and TRBJ1-1; 8 bases fit TRBD1. From germline, CDR1 is DFQATT and CDR2 SNEGSKA (reference sequence). This CDR3 has 12 amino acids. Germline trimming cut 3 bases from V and 10 bases from J; bases unmatched to any gene: 7. CDR3 protein: CSASRDRTRAFF. The CDR3 bases are TGCAGTGCTAGTCGGGACAGGACTAGAGCTTTCTTT.

This chain links TRBV18 with TRBJ1-4; D is unresolved. The CDR3 has 14 residues. Per germline, CDR1 KGHSH and CDR2 LQKENI. Trimming took off 3 bases at V and 8 bases at J, with 13 bases between the two ends. Here the CDR3 reads CASSPGSRGEKLFF. The CDR3 bases are TGTGCCAGCTCACCTGGCAGTAGAGGGGAAAAACTGTTTTTT.

V gene TRBV14 combines with J gene TRBJ2-5; no definite D call. Trimming took 1 base from V and 0 from J, leaving 9 bases between them. Germline V lookup: CDR1 SGHDN, CDR2 FVKESK. The CDR3 has 15 residues. In DNA, the CDR3 is TGTGCCAGCAGCCAAGGGGTCAGGCACCAAGAGACCCAGTACTTC. Translation gives CASSQGVRHQETQYF.

This chain joins TRBV20-1 and TRBJ2-3; D is undetermined. Trimming left V 3 bases short and J 4 bases short, with 5 bases between. In germline, CDR1 is DFQATT, CDR2 SNEGSKA (reference sequence). The length of the CDR3 is 11 residues. CDR3 DNA: TGCAGTGCTAGCCCGTCAGATACGCAGTATTTT. This codes for CSASPSDTQYF.

This chain joins TRBV6-2 or TRBV6-3 and TRBJ1-3; tentative D call: TRBD1 (6 bases). With 5 bases removed from V and 4 bases from J, the gap between germline ends came to 18 bases. The germline V gene encodes CDR1 MNHEY and CDR2 SVGEGT. The CDR3 is 16 amino acids. In nucleotides, the CDR3 is TGTGCCAGCAGTAAAACAGGGAAACGAACCGGAAACACCATATATTTT. Protein: CASSKTGKRTGNTIYF.

This clone was seen a single time. V is TRBV4-1 and J is TRBJ1-2; D is ambiguous. Per germline, CDR1 MGHRA and CDR2 YSYEKL. The CDR3 consists of 15 residues. V was cut by 1 base and J by 8 bases, with 17 bases left in between. The CDR3 spells CASSQAGRGPVGYTF. CDR3 DNA: TGCGCCAGCAGCCAAGCCGGGCGCGGCCCGGTAGGCTACACCTTC.

This chain links TRBV3-1 (or the pseudogene TRBV3-2) with TRBJ2-5, with TRBD2 matching 12 bases. Per the germline V gene, CDR1 is LGHDT and CDR2 is YNNKEL (reference sequence). The CDR3 is 17 amino acids. With 1 base clipped from V and 5 bases from J, the junction kept 8 bases outside the gene matches. The CDR3 DNA follows: TGTGCCAGCAGCCAAGCCTCTAGCGGGGGGGCCTGGGAGACCCAGTACTTC. Amino acid sequence: CASSQASSGGAWETQYF.

The chain carries TRBV4-1 and TRBJ1-2; no firm D call. The CDR3 runs 11 residues. CDR1 and CDR2 (germline): MGHRA, YSYEKL. Trimming cost V 3 bases and J 7 bases, with 6 bases left between them. CDR3 nucleotides: TGCGCCAGCAGCCAGGCAGCTGGCTACACCTTC. It yields the protein CASSQAAGYTF.

The chain joins TRBV6-6 to TRBJ1-1; 8 nucleotides agree with TRBD1. Germline loops: CDR1 MNHNY, CDR2 SVGAGI (reference sequence). The CDR3 runs to 12 residues. Trimming removed 4 bases from V and 11 bases from J; junction bases left unmatched: 6. This chain's CDR3 is CASSSWTGKAFF. The DNA for the CDR3 is TGTGCCAGCAGTTCTTGGACAGGGAAGGCTTTCTTT.

The chain joins TRBV5-1 to TRBJ2-4, with D uncertain. The V end was cut by 0 bases, the J end by 14 bases, with 15 bases between. The CDR3 contains 13 residues. Germline CDR1 is SGHRS and CDR2 is YFSETQ. This chain's CDR3 is CASSLELARRKYF. In DNA form, the CDR3 reads TGCGCCAGCAGCTTGGAACTGGCTCGACGGAAGTACTTC.

The genes are TRBV5-8 and TRBJ2-7; D unclear. The length of the CDR3 is 15 residues. V was trimmed by 2 bases and J by 3 bases, leaving 15 bases between them. Germline V CDR1 and CDR2: SGHTS, YDEGEE. The CDR3 nucleotides are TGTGCCAGCAGCTTACAACGAGCTCGATTCTACGAGCAGTACTTC. This sequence encodes CASSLQRARFYEQYF.

This clone was seen a single time. This chain connects TRBV6-6 to TRBJ1-6; TRBD1 might be the D (6 bases). V dropped 0 bases and J dropped 7 bases, with 10 bases sitting between them. This CDR3 spans 15 amino acids. Germline loops: CDR1 MNHNY, CDR2 SVGAGI (reference sequence). The CDR3 DNA follows: TGTGCCAGCAGTTACTCCACAGGGAGGAATTCACCCCTCCACTTT. This gives the protein CASSYSTGRNSPLHF.

This rearrangement joins TRBV9 to TRBJ1-2, with D possibly being TRBD1 (5 bases). CDR3 size: 15 residues. In germline, CDR1 is SGDLS, CDR2 YYNGEE. The ends were cut back, 2 bases at V and 4 bases at J, with 15 bases in the middle. In DNA, the CDR3 is TGTGCCAGCAGCGTGGGGACCCAACCGGGCTATGGCTACACCTTC. Protein sequence: CASSVGTQPGYGYTF.

This clone occurred once. This rearrangement joins TRBV6-5 to TRBJ1-2, with a weak D call TRBD1 (6 bases). Deletions cut 6 bases from V and 5 bases from J, with 13 bases between. In germline, CDR1 is MNHEY, CDR2 SVGAGI. The CDR3 extends over 13 amino acids. The CDR3 nucleotides read TGTGCCAGCAGCCCCGGGGACACTTATGGCTACACCTTC. Amino acid sequence: CASSPGDTYGYTF.

This chain connects TRBV5-1 to TRBJ2-7; D possibly corresponds to TRBD2 (5 bases). CDR3 length equals 15 residues. The germline V and J ends were trimmed by 6 bases and 3 bases, with 19 bases remaining between them. Germline loops: CDR1 SGHRS, CDR2 YFSETQ. The CDR3 loop is CASTEGGQSFYEQYF. CDR3 DNA sequence: TGCGCCAGCACTGAGGGTGGGCAGAGTTTCTACGAGCAGTACTTC.